The 28 T cell receptor beta chains below come from one sample, sequenced in a study of shared clonotypes between healthy human individuals. Clones were sequenced by immunoSEQ multiplex PCR, and TCRdb holds only the in-frame ones, with some missing. The sample consists of approximately 2,200,000 clones, about 93% of them appearing once. Naive CD8 cells comprised CD45RO-negative, CCR7-positively selected cells, excluding terminally differentiated effector memory CD45RA+ cells. The source material was naive CD8+ T cells from PBMCs. These TCRs come from a man aged 18-30 years in good health. Some clones in this sample may be carry-over from other donors' samples.

The chain is built from TRBV9 and TRBJ1-4; D perhaps matches TRBD1 (6 bases). V lost 3 bases and J lost 7, with 16 bases in between. CDR3 size: 15 residues. Germline CDR1 reads SGDLS; CDR2 reads YYNGEE. The DNA of the CDR3 is TGTGCCAGCAGCGAAGAGGGGGGTTTTGGTGAAAAACTGTTTTTT. Translating gives CASSEEGGFGEKLFF.

Remarks on this clone: The same CDR3 can be traced to other DNA sequences in this sample. The gene calls are TRBV27 and TRBJ2-7; 7 bases are a match to TRBD1. CDR3 size: 14 residues. V shed 5 bases and J 4 bases; nucleotides not matched to a gene: 8. Germline CDR1 and CDR2: MNHEY and SMNVEV (reference sequence). The CDR3 sequence: CASSPRQGSYEQYF. The CDR3 DNA follows: TGTGCCAGCAGTCCCCGACAGGGTTCTTACGAGCAGTACTTC.

The rearrangement links TRBV4-1 to TRBJ1-2; no firm D call. Trimming stripped 1 base from V and 2 bases from J, with 8 bases between. CDR1 and CDR2 (germline): MGHRA, YSYEKL. The CDR3 is 14 residues long. CDR3 in DNA: TGCGCCAGCAGCCAAGCCCACGGGAACTATGGCTACACCTTC. Translated, it gives CASSQAHGNYGYTF.

The V gene is TRBV19, the J gene TRBJ1-2, with no clear D. The CDR3 runs 14 residues. With 4 bases removed from V and 4 bases from J, the gap between germline ends came to 13 bases. The germline CDR1 and CDR2 sequences are LNHDA and SQIVND (reference sequence). The DNA of the CDR3 is TGTGCCAGTAGTAGAGATACGTGGCCCTATGGCTACACCTTC. Translation: CASSRDTWPYGYTF.

V and J are TRBV9 and TRBJ2-3, with TRBD1 identical over 7 bases. V trimming: 4 bases; J trimming: 2 bases; junction bases outside the gene matches: 10. This CDR3 is 16 amino acids long. In germline, CDR1 is SGDLS, CDR2 YYNGEE. CDR3 in amino acids: CASSPHRGSPTDTQYF. The CDR3 DNA reads TGTGCCAGCAGCCCACACAGGGGATCCCCCACAGATACGCAGTATTTT.

This sequence joins TRBV4-1 and TRBJ2-7; D possibly uses TRBD1 or TRBD2 (5 bases each). The germline V and J ends were trimmed by 5 bases and 2 bases, with 13 bases remaining between them. CDR1 is MGHRA, CDR2 YSYEKL, per germline. The CDR3 length is 14 residues. CDR3 bases: TGCGCCAGCAGCGCGGCCGTGGGGGCCTACGAGCAGTACTTC. Translation: CASSAAVGAYEQYF.

In this sample, this clone turned up a few times. This chain joins TRBV9 and TRBJ1-1, with D unclear. CDR1 SGDLS and CDR2 YYNGEE come from the germline V gene. Trimming stripped 3 bases from V and 3 bases from J, with 9 bases between. The CDR3 totals 13 residues. The DNA of the CDR3 is TGTGCCAGCAGCGAGGGTCCTGACACTGAAGCTTTCTTT. Its translation is CASSEGPDTEAFF.

The chain joins TRBV9 to TRBJ2-1; the D is unclear. CDR3 size: 13 residues. Trimming left V 0 bases short and J 9 bases short, with 10 bases between. Germline values: CDR1 SGDLS, CDR2 YYNGEE. This chain's CDR3 is CASSVARHTEQFF. For the CDR3, the DNA is TGTGCCAGCAGCGTAGCTCGGCACACTGAGCAGTTCTTC.

This clone was observed a single time. The chain carries TRBV7-9 and TRBJ2-7, with 9 bases matching TRBD2. The CDR3 has 16 amino acids. V lost 4 bases and J lost 6; bases outside the gene matches: 13. Germline lookup yields CDR1 SEHNR and CDR2 FQNEAQ (reference sequence). The CDR3 nucleotides read TGTGCCAGCAGCTCATCTAGGGGCGGGAGGGCGGCCGAGCAGTACTTC. Translating gives CASSSSRGGRAAEQYF.

The chain carries TRBV6-1 and TRBJ2-7, with D hard to call. Trimming took off 7 bases at V and 2 bases at J, with 12 bases between the two ends. The CDR3 is 13 amino acids. Germline values: CDR1 MNHNS, CDR2 SASEGT. This CDR3 is CASNLKGPYEQYF. CDR3 nucleotide sequence: TGTGCCAGCAACCTAAAGGGCCCCTACGAGCAGTACTTC.

The J gene is TRBJ2-6, the V gene TRBV9, with D unclear. The CDR3 has 19 amino acids. CDR1 SGDLS and CDR2 YYNGEE come from the germline V gene. V gave up 0 bases and J gave up 0 bases, with 16 bases separating them. The CDR3 protein is CASSVDFIPRLSGANVLTF. CDR3 coding DNA: TGTGCCAGCAGCGTAGATTTTATCCCCCGCCTCTCTGGGGCCAACGTCCTGACTTTC.

The CDR3 DNA reads as TGCGCCAGCAGCCCCCGGGGGACAGGGGGCTTTGGGACTGAAGCTTTCTTT. Encoded protein: CASSPRGTGGFGTEAFF. The chain has TRBV5-1 and TRBJ1-1; 12 nucleotides align to TRBD1. With 4 bases clipped from V and 5 bases from J, the junction kept 12 bases outside the gene matches. The germline V gene encodes CDR1 SGHRS and CDR2 YFSETQ. This CDR3 has 17 residues. The variable domain in full, completed from reference TRBV5-1 and TRBJ1-1, reads KAGVTQTPRYLIKTRGQQVTLSCSPISGHRSVSWYQQTPGQGLQFLFEYFSETQRNKGNFPGRFSGRQFSNSRSEMNVSTLELGDSALYLCASSPRGTGGFGTEAFFGQGTRLTVV.

The chain recombines TRBV7-9 with TRBJ1-1; TRBD1 aligns across 7 bases. The CDR3 contains 15 residues. With V trimmed by 6 bases and J by 1 base, 8 bases remained unmatched. Germline V gives CDR1 SEHNR, CDR2 FQNEAQ (reference sequence). This chain's CDR3 is CASRPTGTANTEAFF. Written as DNA, the CDR3 is TGTGCCAGCAGACCCACCGGGACAGCGAACACTGAAGCTTTCTTT. Using reference TRBV7-9 and TRBJ1-1 for the parts outside the CDR3, the full variable domain is DTGVSQNPRHKITKRGQNVTFRCDPISEHNRLYWYRQTLGQGPEFLTYFQNEAQLEKSRLLSDRFSAERPKGSFSTLEIQRTEQGDSAMYLCASRPTGTANTEAFFGQGTRLTVV.

V and J are TRBV5-1 and TRBJ2-5; no clear D. This CDR3 region has 13 residues. Germline-derived CDR1 and CDR2 are SGHRS and YFSETQ. V lost 1 base, J lost 2 bases, and 6 bases lay in between. The CDR3 sequence: CASSLRPQETQYF. The CDR3 coding sequence is TGCGCCAGCAGCTTGCGGCCGCAAGAGACCCAGTACTTC.

The V call is TRBV19, the J call TRBJ2-2; TRBD1 aligns across 10 bases. Germline V gene data show CDR1 as LNHDA and CDR2 as SQIVND (reference sequence). The trim removed 7 bases at V and 5 bases at J, leaving 4 bases unmatched. CDR3 length: 14 amino acids. The CDR3 DNA follows: TGTGCCAGTAATGGGGACAGGGGAACCGGGGAGCTGTTTTTT. Its protein product is CASNGDRGTGELFF.

As to this clone: Within the sample, other DNA sequences also encode this same CDR3. V and J are TRBV5-6 and TRBJ2-7; D gene unclear. Trimming shortened V by 0 bases and J by 4 bases, and 8 bases separated the two germline ends. The CDR3 spans 13 residues. CDR1 is SGHDT and CDR2 is YYEEEE in the germline V gene. The CDR3 region has the DNA TGTGCCAGCAGCTTGGGAGTGGCTTACGAGCAGTACTTC. It is translated as CASSLGVAYEQYF.

This chain uses TRBV18 with TRBJ2-1; 10 positions match TRBD2. After removal of 4 bases from V and 3 bases from J, the junction contained 3 bases not matched to a gene. CDR1 is KGHSH, CDR2 LQKENI, per germline. The CDR3 has 15 amino acids. CDR3 sequence: CASSLGTSDYNEQFF. In DNA, the CDR3 is TGTGCCAGCTCACTCGGGACTAGCGACTACAATGAGCAGTTCTTC.

The rearrangement uses TRBV7-3 and TRBJ2-1; weak D call: TRBD2 (6 bases). The CDR3 contains 14 residues. CDR1 is SGHTA and CDR2 is FQGTGA in the germline V gene. The germline V and J ends were trimmed by 1 base and 14 bases, with 18 bases remaining between them. In nucleotides, the CDR3 is TGTGCCAGCAGCTTAAAGGGATCTAGCGTACGGAAGTTCTTC. The encoded protein is CASSLKGSSVRKFF.

The chain combines TRBV7-9 with TRBJ2-3; D uncertain. The germline V and J ends were trimmed by 1 base and 0 bases, with 8 bases remaining between them. This CDR3 is 15 amino acids long. Germline V gene lookup returns CDR1 SEHNR and CDR2 FQNEAQ (reference sequence). Here the CDR3 DNA reads TGTGCCAGCAGCTTAGGTCTCCCCAGCACAGATACGCAGTATTTT. It codes for CASSLGLPSTDTQYF.

This chain connects TRBV5-1 to TRBJ2-7; 7 nucleotides align to TRBD1. Germline CDR1 reads SGHRS; CDR2 reads YFSETQ. After removal of 3 bases from V and 5 bases from J, the junction contained 8 bases not matched to a gene. The CDR3 runs 14 residues. The CDR3 region has the DNA TGCGCCAGCAGCTCCGAGACAGGGTCCGACGAGCAGTACTTC. As protein: CASSSETGSDEQYF.

V is TRBV11-3 and J is TRBJ2-2; 8 bases are a match to TRBD1. From germline, CDR1 is SGHNT and CDR2 YENEEA. This CDR3 is built from 13 residues. J was trimmed by 5 bases and V by 8 bases; bases with no gene match: 4. The CDR3 nucleotides are TGTGCCAGCGGACAGGGTTGGACCGGGGAGCTGTTTTTT. This encodes CASGQGWTGELFF.

The chain carries TRBV7-2 and TRBJ1-2; D not certain. This CDR3 spans 12 amino acids. The germline V gene has CDR1 SGHTA and CDR2 FQGNSA. Trimming pared 3 bases from V and 7 bases from J, leaving 9 bases between. CDR3 amino acids: CASSLELGGYTF. DNA of the CDR3: TGTGCCAGCAGCTTGGAGCTTGGTGGCTACACCTTC.

The J gene is TRBJ2-1, the V gene TRBV27; D is tentatively TRBD1 or TRBD2 (5 bases each). Germline assignment: CDR1 MNHEY and CDR2 SMNVEV (reference sequence). This CDR3 contains 12 residues. Trimming stripped 8 bases from V and 6 bases from J, with 11 bases between. The CDR3 loop is CASGRGLNEQFF. CDR3 sequence (DNA): TGTGCCAGCGGACGGGGCCTCAATGAGCAGTTCTTC.

The rearrangement joins TRBV9 to TRBJ2-1, with D possibly matching TRBD2 (5 bases). This CDR3 has 15 amino acids. Germline V gene data show CDR1 as SGDLS and CDR2 as YYNGEE. V lost 4 bases and J 4 bases, leaving 15 bases between the germline ends. The CDR3 sequence is CASSLRAGSYNEQFF. CDR3 in DNA: TGTGCCAGCAGCCTACGGGCGGGTTCATACAATGAGCAGTTCTTC.

The chain is built from TRBV5-1 and TRBJ2-5; D unresolved. Trimming took 3 bases from V and 4 from J, leaving 13 bases between them. The CDR3 is 14 residues long. Germline V gene data show CDR1 as SGHRS and CDR2 as YFSETQ. Here the CDR3 reads CASSSVGLVETQYF. CDR3 sequence (DNA): TGCGCCAGCAGCTCGGTCGGTCTGGTAGAGACCCAGTACTTC.

As concerns this clone: Other DNA sequences in the same sample also yield this CDR3. The chain uses TRBV6-5 and TRBJ2-7; 8 bases align to TRBD2. The germline CDR1 and CDR2 sequences are MNHEY and SVGAGI. This CDR3 region has 15 residues. The V and J ends lost 0 bases and 4 bases, in that order; junction bases with no gene match: 5. The CDR3 loop reads CASSYSKASGYEQYF. CDR3 nucleotides: TGTGCCAGCAGTTACTCGAAGGCTAGCGGGTACGAGCAGTACTTC.

Only one count was recorded for this clone. The CDR3 DNA follows: TGTGCCAGCGGCCTCCCTGGCACAGATACGCAGTATTTT. It codes for CASGLPGTDTQYF. The genes are TRBV27 and TRBJ2-3; D not certain. The CDR3 has 13 residues. Trimming took off 8 bases at V and 1 base at J, with 10 bases between the two ends. Germline assignment: CDR1 MNHEY and CDR2 SMNVEV (reference sequence).

V gene TRBV7-9 combines with J gene TRBJ2-1; a possible D gene is TRBD2 (6 bases). Germline V gene lookup returns CDR1 SEHNR and CDR2 FQNEAQ (reference sequence). Trimming pared 5 bases from V and 7 bases from J, leaving 18 bases between. This CDR3 is built from 15 residues. Written as DNA, the CDR3 is TGTGCCAGCAGCCCCGGGGTAGCGGCCCTAAATGAGCAGTTCTTC. Encoded protein: CASSPGVAALNEQFF. Full variable domain (missing parts from reference TRBV7-9 and TRBJ2-1): DTGVSQNPRHKITKRGQNVTFRCDPISEHNRLYWYRQTLGQGPEFLTYFQNEAQLEKSRLLSDRFSAERPKGSFSTLEIQRTEQGDSAMYLCASSPGVAALNEQFFGPGTRLTVL.